The clone carrying this T cell receptor (beta chain) was seen more than once but under ten times. The antigen remains unidentified. The germline V and J ends were trimmed by 1 base and 10 bases, with 5 bases remaining between them. The CDR3 totals 11 residues. CDR1 is SNHLY and CDR2 is FYNNEI in the germline V gene. The record originates from a study of neurological immune-mediated disorders. cDNA synthesis was performed by 5'RACE with 10-nucleotide random UMIs. TCRdb analysed the 5' RACE reads with MiXCR anew, one entry per CDR3 protein. The sample carries tens of thousands of distinct CDR3 sequences, 3% to 4.5% recorded once. Study-level points and caveats: Phylogenetic grouping assigned the repertoires of 18 of 34 multiple sclerosis patients to a single related-CDR3 cluster, which may represent a signature.

This clonotype was obtained from a man in his 60s with multiple sclerosis. The V gene is TRBV2, the J gene TRBJ2-1; D is unclear. Sequenced material: PBMCs. In DNA, the CDR3 is TGTGCCAGCAGTGAAGTAGGGGAGCAGTTCTTC. The encoded protein is CASSEVGEQFF.